This T cell receptor (beta chain) derives from a study of T cell therapy after organ transplantation. Background on the study: Expansion used a peptide pool of 30 HLA class I and II CMV epitopes.

Sample time point: 4-8 weeks after completion of therapy. Patients were solid-organ transplant recipients with drug-resistant or recurrent cytomegalovirus. Germline-derived CDR1 and CDR2 are PRHDT and FYEKMQ (reference sequence). The CDR3 totals 17 residues. V dropped 1 base and J dropped 3 bases, with 16 bases sitting between them. TCRdb's copy holds only in-frame clones and misses some; the assay was immunoSEQ multiplex PCR. The sample yields a few thousand clones, about 63% seen once. In regard to this clone: Its antigen is currently unknown.

The receptor's source is a human patient who had received a solid organ transplant and had CMV disease. A share of the T cells may be of graft donor origin. Here the sequenced sample was CD8+ T cells from blood, taken after autologous CMV-specific T cell therapy. The chain carries TRBV13 and TRBJ2-1, with D possibly being TRBD1 or TRBD2 (6 bases each). DNA of the CDR3: TGTGCCAGCAGCTTAGTTATGGGGGGCCCCATCTACAATGAGCAGTTCTTC. Protein: CASSLVMGGPIYNEQFF.